This TCR beta chain was retrieved from a study of blood T cell repertoires in COVID-19. Details on this clone: Other DNA variants within this sample encode the same CDR3.

This CDR3 comprises 15 residues. The ends were cut back, 2 bases at V and 1 base at J, with 11 bases in the middle. Germline values: CDR1 LNHDA, CDR2 SQIVND (reference sequence). Some clones are missing from TCRdb's copy, which holds only in-frame ones; the method was immunoSEQ multiplex PCR. Here the sample spans 350,000 or so clones, more than 85% being singletons. The receptor was derived from a woman aged 25-40 years who had recovered from COVID-19. Sequencing was done on a sample of PBMCs or T cells enriched from blood (not recorded which). V and J are TRBV19 and TRBJ1-1; tentative D call: TRBD1 (5 bases). The CDR3 region is CASSILFRGNTEAFF. The CDR3 nucleotides are TGTGCCAGTAGTATACTATTTAGGGGGAACACTGAAGCTTTCTTT. Full variable domain (remainder filled in from reference TRBV19 and TRBJ1-1): DGGITQSPKYLFRKEGQNVTLSCEQNLNHDAMYWYRQDPGQGLRLIYYSQIVNDFQKGDIAEGYSVSREKKESFPLTVTSAQKNPTAFYLCASSILFRGNTEAFFGQGTRLTVV.